A selection of T cell receptor beta chains follows, all from one sample in a study of naive and memory T cell subsets. TCRdb independently ran MiXCR on the UMI-ligation and nested PCR reads; one entry per CDR3 protein. The sample records about 85,000 distinct CDR3 sequences, less than 15% being singletons. Sequenced sample: central memory CD4+ T cells from blood. All receptors derive from a human donor in good health. CDR3s include the opening cysteine and the closing phenylalanine or tryptophan. D genes are given only for firm matches. Some rows have no size entry. The others give once, few or many, or a class for an expanded clone.

j_gene: TRBJ2-3; d_gene: .; abundance: many; v_gene: TRBV5-4; CDR3aa: CASSPPKRHTDTQYF; CDR3nt: TGTGCCAGCAGCCCCCCAAAGAGACACACAGATACGCAGTATTTT
j_gene: TRBJ2-7; d_gene: TRBD1; abundance: .; v_gene: TRBV4-1; CDR3aa: CASSRGQGEIHEQYF; CDR3nt: TGCGCCAGCAGCCGTGGACAGGGGGAAATCCACGAGCAGTACTTC
j_gene: TRBJ2-1; d_gene: .; abundance: few; v_gene: TRBV20-1; CDR3aa: CSASSLAKESYNEQFF; CDR3nt: TGCAGTGCTAGTTCGCTCGCTAAGGAATCCTACAATGAGCAGTTCTTC
j_gene: TRBJ1-5; d_gene: .; abundance: .; v_gene: TRBV12-3/TRBV12-4; CDR3aa: CASSTREAGQPQHF; CDR3nt: TGTGCCAGCAGTACTAGGGAGGCAGGCCAGCCCCAGCATTTT
j_gene: TRBJ2-2; d_gene: TRBD1; abundance: many; v_gene: TRBV6-5; CDR3aa: CASGLGQRNTGELFF; CDR3nt: TGTGCCAGTGGTCTGGGACAGAGGAACACCGGGGAGCTGTTTTTT
j_gene: TRBJ1-2; d_gene: .; abundance: few; v_gene: TRBV2; CDR3aa: CASRDVSYGYTF; CDR3nt: TGTGCCAGCAGGGACGTTTCCTATGGCTACACCTTC
j_gene: TRBJ2-1; d_gene: TRBD2; abundance: .; v_gene: TRBV20-1; CDR3aa: CSAREVSGRAVDDEQFF; CDR3nt: TGCAGTGCTAGAGAGGTTAGCGGGAGGGCCGTTGACGATGAGCAGTTCTTC
j_gene: TRBJ1-2; d_gene: .; abundance: .; v_gene: TRBV12-3/TRBV12-4; CDR3aa: CASSPGRTSNYGYTF; CDR3nt: TGTGCCAGCAGCCCCGGACGGACCTCTAACTATGGCTACACCTTC
j_gene: TRBJ2-7; d_gene: .; abundance: few; v_gene: TRBV7-8; CDR3aa: CASSLGAHSAYEQYF; CDR3nt: TGTGCCAGCAGCCTAGGGGCCCACTCCGCCTACGAGCAGTACTTC
j_gene: TRBJ1-1; d_gene: TRBD1; abundance: .; v_gene: TRBV20-1; CDR3aa: CSADRNRGKIAEAFF; CDR3nt: TGCAGTGCGGATCGGAACAGGGGTAAGATTGCTGAAGCTTTCTTT
j_gene: TRBJ2-5; d_gene: TRBD2; abundance: .; v_gene: TRBV2; CDR3aa: CASKLAGGHRETQYF; CDR3nt: TGTGCCAGCAAACTAGCGGGAGGCCACCGAGAGACCCAGTACTTC
j_gene: TRBJ1-1; d_gene: .; abundance: .; v_gene: TRBV29-1; CDR3aa: CSVMDRAMNTEAFF; CDR3nt: TGCAGCGTTATGGACAGAGCCATGAACACTGAAGCTTTCTTT
j_gene: TRBJ2-1; d_gene: TRBD2; abundance: .; v_gene: TRBV20-1; CDR3aa: CSARDHRRAGVDNEQFF; CDR3nt: TGCAGTGCTAGAGATCACCGGCGGGCGGGAGTGGACAATGAGCAGTTCTTC
j_gene: TRBJ2-7; d_gene: TRBD2; abundance: few; v_gene: TRBV12-3/TRBV12-4; CDR3aa: CASSTRAGGFYEQYF; CDR3nt: TGTGCCAGCTCAACTAGGGCGGGAGGATTCTACGAGCAGTACTTC
j_gene: TRBJ2-6; d_gene: .; abundance: many; v_gene: TRBV15; CDR3aa: CATSRDLAGRSGANVLTF; CDR3nt: TGTGCCACCAGCAGAGATCTCGCAGGACGCTCTGGGGCCAACGTCCTGACTTTC
j_gene: TRBJ2-1; d_gene: TRBD2; abundance: many; v_gene: TRBV9; CDR3aa: CASSVPGASGSSNEQFF; CDR3nt: TGTGCCAGCAGCGTACCAGGGGCTAGCGGGAGTAGCAATGAGCAGTTCTTC
j_gene: TRBJ2-1; d_gene: .; abundance: many; v_gene: TRBV18; CDR3aa: CASSPFQGTDEQFF; CDR3nt: TGTGCCAGCTCACCATTTCAAGGGACGGATGAGCAGTTCTTC
j_gene: TRBJ2-7; d_gene: TRBD2; abundance: many; v_gene: TRBV5-1; CDR3aa: CASSRGTSVGEQYF; CDR3nt: TGCGCCAGCAGCCGGGGGACTAGCGTCGGCGAGCAGTACTTC
j_gene: TRBJ2-1; d_gene: TRBD2; abundance: few; v_gene: TRBV20-1; CDR3aa: CSARGAAGPYNEQFF; CDR3nt: TGCAGTGCTAGAGGTGCAGCGGGACCCTACAATGAGCAGTTCTTC
j_gene: TRBJ2-5; d_gene: .; abundance: few; v_gene: TRBV20-1; CDR3aa: CSANGEETQYF; CDR3nt: TGCAGTGCTAACGGGGAAGAGACCCAGTACTTC
j_gene: TRBJ2-1; d_gene: TRBD1; abundance: .; v_gene: TRBV7-6; CDR3aa: CASSLGGTGVYNEQFF; CDR3nt: TGTGCCAGCAGCTTAGGAGGGACAGGGGTCTACAATGAGCAGTTCTTC
j_gene: TRBJ1-5; d_gene: .; abundance: .; v_gene: TRBV6-2/TRBV6-3; CDR3aa: CASSYGLSSYRQAYQPQHF; CDR3nt: TGTGCCAGCAGTTACGGGCTCAGTTCGTATCGACAGGCGTATCAGCCCCAGCATTTT
j_gene: TRBJ2-1; d_gene: .; abundance: few; v_gene: TRBV7-2; CDR3aa: CASSLALYNEQFF; CDR3nt: TGTGCCAGCAGCTTAGCGTTGTACAATGAGCAGTTCTTC
j_gene: TRBJ2-2; d_gene: .; abundance: many; v_gene: TRBV20-1; CDR3aa: CSARGNTGELFF; CDR3nt: TGCAGTGCTAGAGGAAACACCGGGGAGCTGTTTTTT
j_gene: TRBJ2-7; d_gene: TRBD2; abundance: .; v_gene: TRBV20-1; CDR3aa: CSAGLAGGSLYEQYF; CDR3nt: TGCAGTGCTGGCCTAGCGGGAGGGTCTTTGTACGAGCAGTACTTC
j_gene: TRBJ2-5; d_gene: .; abundance: medium-sized; v_gene: TRBV20-1; CDR3aa: CSASKETQYF; CDR3nt: TGCAGTGCTAGTAAAGAGACCCAGTACTTC
j_gene: TRBJ1-6; d_gene: .; abundance: few; v_gene: TRBV7-2; CDR3aa: CASSLMGLENSPLHF; CDR3nt: TGTGCCAGCAGCTTAATGGGACTCGAGAATTCACCCCTCCACTTT
j_gene: TRBJ2-7; d_gene: .; abundance: few; v_gene: TRBV28; CDR3aa: CASSFGRYEQYF; CDR3nt: TGTGCCAGCAGTTTCGGGAGATACGAGCAGTACTTC
j_gene: TRBJ1-2; d_gene: TRBD1; abundance: .; v_gene: TRBV6-6; CDR3aa: CASSSQPGQGFGYTF; CDR3nt: TGTGCCAGCAGTTCACAACCGGGACAGGGATTCGGCTACACCTTC
j_gene: TRBJ2-5; d_gene: .; abundance: .; v_gene: TRBV5-4; CDR3aa: CASSSTGTQTLQETQYF; CDR3nt: TGTGCCAGCAGCTCAACCGGGACCCAAACCCTCCAAGAGACCCAGTACTTC
j_gene: TRBJ2-7; d_gene: .; abundance: many; v_gene: TRBV5-1; CDR3aa: CASAVRDREYEQYF; CDR3nt: TGCGCCAGTGCGGTCCGGGACCGAGAATACGAGCAGTACTTC
j_gene: TRBJ2-6; d_gene: .; abundance: few; v_gene: TRBV5-1; CDR3aa: CASSLVISGANVLTF; CDR3nt: TGCGCCAGCAGCCTGGTTATCTCTGGGGCCAACGTCCTGACTTTC
j_gene: TRBJ2-1; d_gene: TRBD2; abundance: few; v_gene: TRBV10-3; CDR3aa: CAISETSGRPVEQFF; CDR3nt: TGTGCCATCAGTGAGACTAGCGGGCGACCCGTTGAGCAGTTCTTC
j_gene: TRBJ2-1; d_gene: .; abundance: many; v_gene: TRBV30; CDR3aa: CAWSGSTLGSEQFF; CDR3nt: TGTGCCTGGAGTGGATCAACACTGGGATCGGAGCAGTTCTTC
j_gene: TRBJ2-7; d_gene: TRBD2; abundance: .; v_gene: TRBV2; CDR3aa: CASIKGGRRSGRGLEQYF; CDR3nt: TGTGCCAGCATTAAAGGCGGTAGGAGGAGCGGGAGGGGTCTCGAGCAGTACTTC
j_gene: TRBJ2-4; d_gene: .; abundance: many; v_gene: TRBV20-1; CDR3aa: CSARGPEGAKNIQYF; CDR3nt: TGCAGTGCTAGAGGACCCGAGGGGGCCAAAAACATTCAGTACTTC
j_gene: TRBJ2-7; d_gene: TRBD2; abundance: .; v_gene: TRBV29-1; CDR3aa: CSVRTSGSHEQYF; CDR3nt: TGCAGCGTTAGGACTAGCGGGAGTCACGAGCAGTACTTC
j_gene: TRBJ2-7; d_gene: TRBD2; abundance: many; v_gene: TRBV12-3/TRBV12-4; CDR3aa: CASSLFPLAGVGEQYF; CDR3nt: TGTGCCAGCAGTTTATTCCCACTAGCGGGAGTGGGTGAGCAGTACTTC
j_gene: TRBJ2-7; d_gene: TRBD2; abundance: .; v_gene: TRBV14; CDR3aa: CASSQAIAGEQYF; CDR3nt: TGTGCCAGCAGCCAAGCCATAGCGGGAGAGCAGTACTTC
j_gene: TRBJ2-5; d_gene: .; abundance: few; v_gene: TRBV6-2/TRBV6-3; CDR3aa: CASSYLEGETQYF; CDR3nt: TGTGCCAGCAGTTACTTGGAAGGGGAGACCCAGTACTTC
j_gene: TRBJ1-2; d_gene: .; abundance: .; v_gene: TRBV20-1; CDR3aa: CSARGPGMYGYTF; CDR3nt: TGCAGTGCTAGAGGTCCAGGAATGTATGGCTACACCTTC
j_gene: TRBJ2-7; d_gene: .; abundance: .; v_gene: TRBV5-1; CDR3aa: CASRENLYSYEQYF; CDR3nt: TGCGCCAGCAGGGAAAATCTTTACTCCTACGAGCAGTACTTC
j_gene: TRBJ2-7; d_gene: TRBD2; abundance: many; v_gene: TRBV7-2; CDR3aa: CASSSPGLAAYEQYF; CDR3nt: TGTGCCAGCAGCTCGCCGGGACTAGCGGCCTACGAGCAGTACTTC
j_gene: TRBJ1-1; d_gene: .; abundance: many; v_gene: TRBV7-9; CDR3aa: CASSLNGQNTEAFF; CDR3nt: TGTGCCAGCAGCCTAAATGGACAGAACACTGAAGCTTTCTTT
j_gene: TRBJ2-5; d_gene: .; abundance: many; v_gene: TRBV30; CDR3aa: CAWSVLGTQYF; CDR3nt: TGTGCCTGGAGTGTACTTGGGACCCAGTACTTC
j_gene: TRBJ2-7; d_gene: .; abundance: few; v_gene: TRBV14; CDR3aa: CASSQDRPWEQYF; CDR3nt: TGTGCCAGCAGCCAAGATAGGCCCTGGGAGCAGTACTTC
j_gene: TRBJ2-6; d_gene: .; abundance: many; v_gene: TRBV2; CDR3aa: CASRVSGANVLTF; CDR3nt: TGTGCCAGCAGAGTCTCTGGGGCCAACGTCCTGACTTTC
j_gene: TRBJ1-2; d_gene: .; abundance: many; v_gene: TRBV5-1; CDR3aa: CASREPLVNYGYTF; CDR3nt: TGCGCCAGCCGAGAACCCCTAGTTAACTATGGCTACACCTTC
j_gene: TRBJ1-3; d_gene: .; abundance: .; v_gene: TRBV7-6; CDR3aa: CASSREGHRTGNTIYF; CDR3nt: TGTGCCAGCAGTCGCGAGGGGCACAGGACTGGAAACACCATATATTTT
j_gene: TRBJ2-2; d_gene: .; abundance: many; v_gene: TRBV24-1; CDR3aa: CATSDSSARGYTGELFF; CDR3nt: TGTGCCACCAGTGATTCTTCAGCTAGAGGGTACACCGGGGAGCTGTTTTTT
j_gene: TRBJ1-3; d_gene: TRBD1; abundance: few; v_gene: TRBV10-3; CDR3aa: CAISRDSAGNTIYF; CDR3nt: TGTGCCATCAGCCGGGACAGCGCTGGAAACACCATATATTTT
j_gene: TRBJ1-4; d_gene: .; abundance: .; v_gene: TRBV7-6; CDR3aa: CASSLAQVAGSGKLFF; CDR3nt: TGTGCCAGCAGCTTAGCGCAGGTGGCAGGGTCTGGGAAACTGTTTTTT
j_gene: TRBJ1-1; d_gene: .; abundance: .; v_gene: TRBV6-2/TRBV6-3; CDR3aa: CASLPTGLNTEAFF; CDR3nt: TGTGCCAGCCTTCCAACGGGGTTGAACACTGAAGCTTTCTTT
j_gene: TRBJ1-6; d_gene: TRBD1; abundance: few; v_gene: TRBV19; CDR3aa: CATSGTANSPLHF; CDR3nt: TGTGCCACCTCCGGGACAGCAAATTCACCCCTCCACTTT
j_gene: TRBJ2-1; d_gene: .; abundance: many; v_gene: TRBV20-1; CDR3aa: CSVGQSYNEQFF; CDR3nt: TGCAGTGTCGGACAGTCCTACAATGAGCAGTTCTTC
j_gene: TRBJ2-5; d_gene: .; abundance: many; v_gene: TRBV7-6; CDR3aa: CASSLAVSFQETQYF; CDR3nt: TGTGCCAGCAGCTTAGCGGTGTCGTTCCAAGAGACCCAGTACTTC
j_gene: TRBJ2-3; d_gene: .; abundance: few; v_gene: TRBV30; CDR3aa: CAWASSTDTQYF; CDR3nt: TGTGCCTGGGCCTCTAGCACAGATACGCAGTATTTT
j_gene: TRBJ2-1; d_gene: .; abundance: many; v_gene: TRBV20-1; CDR3aa: CSPAERTYNEQFF; CDR3nt: TGCAGTCCTGCCGAACGGACTTACAATGAGCAGTTCTTC
j_gene: TRBJ2-1; d_gene: TRBD1; abundance: few; v_gene: TRBV5-1; CDR3aa: CASSRGQGSPNYNEQFF; CDR3nt: TGCGCCAGCAGTCGGGGACAGGGATCCCCGAACTACAATGAGCAGTTCTTC
j_gene: TRBJ2-7; d_gene: TRBD2; abundance: many; v_gene: TRBV5-6; CDR3aa: CASSLETSGQYF; CDR3nt: TGTGCCAGCAGCCTGGAGACTAGCGGTCAGTACTTC